This TCR beta chain was sequenced for a study of blood T cell repertoires in COVID-19. Study-level information: COVID-19 samples collected from the United States, Italy and Spain covered acute and convalescent phases. T cells, B-cell-depleted T cells, or PBMCs supplied cDNA or gDNA.

CDR1 and CDR2 (germline): LGHNT, FRNRAP. Trimming left V 0 bases short and J 4 bases short, with 14 bases between. This CDR3 region has 16 residues. Original methodology: From reference gene primer amplification, estimates of nucleated cell counts were derived. Measured with immunoSEQ multiplex PCR; TCRdb has only the in-frame clones, and not every one. That table is the source of V, J and clone size, and D and trimming were worked out from the DNA. This repertoire shows around 310,000 clones, 88% found once; its top ten account for roughly 4%. The receptor was derived from a woman in her fifties or sixties with active or convalescent COVID-19. V is TRBV12-5 and J is TRBJ2-3; D is perhaps TRBD1 (5 bases). The sample consisted of peripheral blood. In DNA form, the CDR3 reads TGTGCTAGTGGTTTGGTAATCAGGGAAGGGGCAGATACGCAGTATTTT. This sequence encodes CASGLVIREGADTQYF.